This entry features one TCR beta chain sequence. No antigen is known for it. No clone much larger than this one lies a single base away; base qualities are absent. The data are from a study of cytomegalovirus exposure and HLA in healthy donors (dated 2017 in TCRdb). For the study in its entirety: An earlier analysis of approximately 550 of the donors reported roughly 300 Gb of sequence data and 100 million to 130 million unique TCR beta sequences from roughly 180 million T cells. To predict cytomegalovirus infection status, the study combined high-throughput TCR immunosequencing, statistical association of individual TCRs with disease status, and machine learning. Five DR-DQ haplotypes were treated as single units for association and clustering because of strong linkage in the cohort. To study patterns of TCR occurrence, a later analysis re-analyzed previously published TCR beta repertoires from more than 550 donors and added high-resolution HLA genotyping. Rather than using new phenotypic data, the later analysis identified candidate immune exposures from TCR beta sequences and from how often those sequences occurred across donors. Typing coverage varied by locus: 629-630 donors for A, B, C, DRB1 and DQB1; roughly 560 for DQA1; 606 for DPA1; fewer than 480 for DPB1. Every repertoire in the discovery cohort had been generated on one and the same sequencing platform. HLA typing covered class I and class II loci at four-digit resolution. Alongside the repertoire data, information on donor age, sex, ethnicity and CMV serostatus was compiled. An early release that covered 500 to 800 HLA-typed donors contained approximately 300 gigabases of sequencing data and 65 million to 100 million unique TCR sequences. Across around 400 genotyped donors of the cohort, an average of about 250,000 unique TCR beta nucleotide sequences per donor were sequenced, and about a sixth of those sequences were non-productive. Of the 300 to 450 genotyped donors, 65% to 90% were placed in the genetic ancestry cluster associated with self-reported Caucasian donors. An earlier analysis of approximately 640 of the donors applied high-throughput TCR beta sequencing to assess whether each TCR beta V gene segment acted as functional or pseudogenic. Besides the first cohort of around 670 subjects, a separate validation cohort made up of 120 different subjects was used. A later genetic analysis used genome-wide SNP genotypes for about three fifths of the 666 donors, treating that subset as a discovery cohort. Using immunosequencing, the study profiled T cell repertoires from approximately 700 subjects and related those repertoires to cytomegalovirus serostatus. The study was designed to test whether signatures of past pathogen exposure could be identified by cataloging public T cell receptors. What the study reported, not specific to this receptor: The presence/absence analyses assumed that sequencing depth was roughly uniform across donors, and that assumption may not be true. A few of the identified cytomegalovirus-associated TCR beta chains were confirmed in vitro to be specific for cytomegalovirus antigens. The cohort was sequenced for TCR beta chains only, and without alpha or paired-chain data the features that could be detected were limited. According to a later analysis, parvovirus B19, influenza, CMV and Epstein-Barr virus appeared linked to several top co-occurrence clusters. A later analysis found that HLA-associated TCR beta chains were more clonally expanded and had lower generation probabilities than equally common non-associated chains. When HLA alleles, especially DR and DQ, strongly co-occurred, TCR associations were difficult to assign to individual alleles. According to a later analysis, most CMV-associated TCR beta chains appeared to be HLA-restricted, and the HLA associations seemed to be driven largely by CMV exposure. In an earlier analysis of some 540 of the donors, most TCR beta V segments appeared in productive rearrangements about 87% or about 30% of the time, broadly matching IMGT annotations. The classifier was reported to diagnose cytomegalovirus status with high specificity and sensitivity in both the original and validation cohorts. Correlated functional status among segregating V segments might reflect linkage disequilibrium, but an unknown experimental factor could not be ruled out. For the cohort, immune exposure information was limited to CMV serostatus. In the study, 150 to 200 TCR beta chains were listed as associated with cytomegalovirus. The sequencing pipeline was judged likely to have produced a cluster of highly shared sequence variants as a technical artifact. Because counts were too low, about 15 rarely observed V segments, including chromosome 9 orphons, were left out of the earlier analysis of a few hundred of the donors. A later genetic analysis associated a missense DCLRE1C variant with V-gene and J-gene trimming of TCR beta chains, and an independent cohort replicated the association. A further reported finding was that TCR beta sequences accurately predicted the HLA-A and HLA-B alleles for most subjects in the first cohort. In a later analysis, the rate of TCR association differed among HLA loci, with DRB1 alleles having the most associated TCRs and HLA-C alleles having the fewest. At a false discovery rate of 0.05, a later analysis linked some 17,000 TCR beta sequences to specific HLA alleles. The authors suggested that the approach could potentially be extended to other disease states and immunological phenotypes. In a later genetic analysis, fewer N-insertions in productive TCRs were reported among donors in an Asian-associated ancestry cluster than the roughly 700-donor mean. Because HLA typing was missing for some donors at each locus, association tests included only the typed subset. Most TCR sequences were seen in very few donors, while some public TCRs were found in many individuals.

The cohort consisted of 600 or so healthy bone marrow donors. At the time of sampling, all cohort members were nominally healthy, though unrecorded immune exposures were likely present. The donor was CMV seronegative and was included in the group of about 350 seronegative cohort members. A peripheral blood sample was provided by each donor, and peripheral blood mononuclear cells were used for TCR beta sequencing. Genomic DNA extraction from the blood cell samples was performed with the Qiagen DNeasy Blood Extraction Kit. Library method: the immunoSEQ multiplex PCR assay. For the multiplex PCR, a mixture combining 60 forward primers for TCR Vbeta segments and 13 reverse primers for TCR Jbeta segments was used. The CDR3 region of rearranged TCR beta genes was amplified from genomic DNA by a multiplex PCR assay. Amplified TCR beta libraries were sequenced as 87-base-pair reads on the Illumina HiSeq System. In the original analysis: A later analysis counted approximately 76 million unique TCR beta chains across the 670 or so repertoires, and approximately 11 million of these chains were shared by at least two donors. Raw reads were error-corrected and collapsed into unique sequences with a nearest-neighbor algorithm that merged closely related sequences to remove PCR and sequencing errors. CDR3 sequences were aligned to IMGT reference sequences to assign V, D and J gene segments. Each retained sequence needed at least a six-nucleotide match to both a V gene segment and a J gene segment. A rearrangement was called productive if the CDR3 had no stop codons and remained in frame with V and J, and every other rearrangement was called non-productive. Following IMGT convention, CDR3 was defined as the stretch from the second conserved V-encoded cysteine up to the conserved J-encoded phenylalanine. The earlier analysis of about 640 of the donors excluded any sequence lacking an unambiguous match to a single V gene segment. In an earlier analysis of 500 to 750 of the donors, V segments were called functional above 56.7% productive rearrangements and were called segregating when the between-donor standard deviation exceeded 5%. To diagnose cytomegalovirus status from the catalog of TCR beta chain sequences, a statistical classification framework was built. In a later analysis, TCR nucleotide sequences were compared against IMGT/GENE-DB human TR gene sequences so that V and J genes could be assigned. The TCRdist pipeline was used in a later analysis to assign CDR3 sequences and most-parsimonious VDJ recombination scenarios. In a later analysis, each TCR beta chain was defined by its CDR3 amino acid sequence together with its V-gene family, and reads without a unique V-gene family were excluded. As a way to deal with suspected cross-contamination and a sequencing artifact, a later analysis dropped roughly 600 nucleotide sequences that were highly shared and had low generation probability. A later analysis calculated a clonal expansion index for each public chain from normalized within-repertoire ranks of inferred template counts. A later analysis computed generation probabilities with a VDJ recombination model fitted to out-of-frame rearrangements, and checked the results against IGoR. Hypergeometric tests were used in a later analysis to score TCR-TCR, TCR-HLA and TCR-CMV co-occurrence, with a repertoire-size bias correction applied to the TCR pairs. To estimate false discovery rates, a later analysis permuted the HLA or CMV assignments 20 times. In a later analysis, co-occurring TCRs were grouped with DBSCAN, and TCRdist sequence similarity was added when clustering was performed within HLA-allele-positive subsets. For co-occurrence clustering, repertoires with fewer than 30,000 or more than 120,000 public chains were excluded, along with five repertoires with anomalous nucleotide sharing. The source is immuneACCESS, and TCRdb retained only in-frame sequences with V and J called. Part of the clones is not carried over; for the studies checked, unresolved V genes explain less than half of this, and the remainder is unexplained. Clonal size and the V and J genes are those of that table, whereas D and trimming came from the DNA. The sample yields under 55,000 clones; about three quarters were counted once. Roughly 2.9% of the sample belongs to the ten largest clones.

The sequenced material came from PBMCs. The clonotype was recovered from a man younger than 35 in good health and CMV-seronegative.

The DNA sequence is as follows: TGCAGCGCACGACTAGCCTCCTACGAGCAGTACTTC. The translation is CSARLASYEQYF. The chain is assembled from TRBV29-1 and TRBJ2-7; TRBD2 aligns with 7 central bases. Taken from cysteine to phenylalanine, the CDR3 has 12 residues. Only the CDR3 part of the read is kept: 36 bases, read in frame from the first base. The germline V gene supplies CDR1 SQVTM and CDR2 ANQGSEA. The germline V end is reduced by 7 bases and the J end by 0 bases; junction bases left unmatched: 3.